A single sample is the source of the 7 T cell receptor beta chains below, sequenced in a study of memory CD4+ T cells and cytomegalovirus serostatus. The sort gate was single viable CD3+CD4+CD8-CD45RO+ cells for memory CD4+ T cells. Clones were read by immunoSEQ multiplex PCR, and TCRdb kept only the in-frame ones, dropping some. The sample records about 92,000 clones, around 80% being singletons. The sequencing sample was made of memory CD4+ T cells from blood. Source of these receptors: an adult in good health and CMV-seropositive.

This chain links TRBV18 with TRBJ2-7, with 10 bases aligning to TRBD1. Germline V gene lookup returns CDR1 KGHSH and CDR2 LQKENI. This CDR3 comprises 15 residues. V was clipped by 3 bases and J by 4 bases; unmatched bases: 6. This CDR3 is CASSPTGQGIYEQYF. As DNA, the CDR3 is TGTGCCAGCTCACCCACGGGACAGGGGATTTACGAGCAGTACTTC.

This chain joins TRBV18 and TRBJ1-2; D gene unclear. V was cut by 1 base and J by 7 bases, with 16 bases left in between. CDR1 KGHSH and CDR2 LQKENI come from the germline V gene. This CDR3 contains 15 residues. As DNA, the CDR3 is TGTGCCAGCTCACCACGGAGCACCCTGGACGGTGGCTACACCTTC. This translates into CASSPRSTLDGGYTF.

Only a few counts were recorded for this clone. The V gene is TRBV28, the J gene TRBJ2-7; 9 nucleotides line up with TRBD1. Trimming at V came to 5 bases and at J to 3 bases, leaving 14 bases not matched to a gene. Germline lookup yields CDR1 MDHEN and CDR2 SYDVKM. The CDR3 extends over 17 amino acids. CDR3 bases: TGTGCCAGCAGTCTCTACGGAGGACAGGGGAACATCTACGAGCAGTACTTC. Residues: CASSLYGGQGNIYEQYF.

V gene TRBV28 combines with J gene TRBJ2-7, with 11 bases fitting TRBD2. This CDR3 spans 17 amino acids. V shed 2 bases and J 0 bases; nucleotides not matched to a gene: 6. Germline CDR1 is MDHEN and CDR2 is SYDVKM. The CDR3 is CASSLVKLAGVSYEQYF. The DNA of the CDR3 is TGTGCCAGCAGTTTAGTCAAACTAGCGGGAGTCTCCTACGAGCAGTACTTC. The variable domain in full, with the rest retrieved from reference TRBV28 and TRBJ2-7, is DVKVTQSSRYLVKRTGEKVFLECVQDMDHENMFWYRQDPGLGLRLIYFSYDVKMKEKGDIPEGYSVSREKKERFSLILESASTNQTSMYLCASSLVKLAGVSYEQYFGPGTRLTVT.

This CDR3 is CASSHIVWESLSSYNEQFF. CDR3 DNA sequence: TGTGCCAGCAGCCACATCGTTTGGGAGTCCCTAAGCTCCTACAATGAGCAGTTCTTC. The chain is built from TRBV7-2 and TRBJ2-1, with a tentative D call TRBD2 (5 bases). This CDR3 is built from 19 residues. Germline loops: CDR1 SGHTA, CDR2 FQGNSA. V was trimmed by 5 bases and J by 0 bases, leaving 23 bases between them.

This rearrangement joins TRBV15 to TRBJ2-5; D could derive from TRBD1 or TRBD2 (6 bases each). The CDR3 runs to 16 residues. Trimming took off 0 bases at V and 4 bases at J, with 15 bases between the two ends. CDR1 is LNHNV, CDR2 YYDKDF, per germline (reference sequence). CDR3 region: CATSRDRLGGAETQYF. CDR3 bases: TGTGCCACCAGCAGAGATCGTTTGGGGGGCGCAGAGACCCAGTACTTC.

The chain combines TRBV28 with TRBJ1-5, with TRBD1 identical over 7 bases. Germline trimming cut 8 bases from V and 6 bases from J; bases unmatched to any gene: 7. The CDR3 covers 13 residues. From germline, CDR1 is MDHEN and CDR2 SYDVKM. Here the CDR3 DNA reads TGTGCCAGCCGGACAGGAGGGAGTCAGCCCCAGCATTTT. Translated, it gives CASRTGGSQPQHF.